This T cell receptor (beta chain) was recovered during a study of immune evolution from preneoplasia to lung adenocarcinoma. Histologic diagnosis was independently verified by two lung pathologists. Assay used: immunoSEQ multiplex PCR; TCRdb lists only in-frame clones, some missing. This sample has approximately 4,900 clones; about 78% occur once, and the top ten carry about 11%. The study's findings and limits: Top clone frequencies peaked in normal lung, apparently declining through invasive adenocarcinoma. Later-stage lesions seemingly showed higher T cell density and diversity than normal lung. Highest clonality occurred in KRAS-mutant, not EGFR-mutant or double wild-type, nodules.

Per the germline V gene, CDR1 is SNHLY and CDR2 is FYNNEI. CDR3 length: 16 amino acids. V was pared by 6 bases and J by 5 bases, with 8 bases of the junction left unmatched. Comment on this clone: Its antigen remains unknown.

The sequence came from a person aged 60-79 years with lung adenocarcinoma. The genes are TRBV2 and TRBJ1-5; TRBD1 matches at 12 bases. Source material: FFPE minimally invasive lung adenocarcinoma tissue. This chain's CDR3 is CASRTWGQGAHQPQHF. Written as DNA, the CDR3 is TGTGCCAGCAGGACATGGGGACAGGGGGCCCATCAGCCCCAGCATTTT.